The 22 T cell receptor beta chains presented below share a single source sample, sequenced in a study of T cell responses to AZD1222 COVID-19 vaccine. Profiled with immunoSEQ multiplex PCR; TCRdb holds only in-frame clones, not every one. The repertoire holds 97,000 or so clones, with around 87% as singletons. This specimen was peripheral blood, taken on day 0 of AZD1222 vaccination. The receptor set was obtained from an adult in good health.

The rearrangement links TRBV19 to TRBJ2-7, with 7 bases that match TRBD2. Germline CDR1 and CDR2: LNHDA and SQIVND (reference sequence). V lost 8 bases, J lost 5 bases, and 12 bases stayed unmatched. The CDR3 is 14 amino acids. The CDR3 region has the DNA TGTGCCAGTTCTATAGGACTAGGAGTCGACGAGCAGTACTTC. Its protein is CASSIGLGVDEQYF.

The chain couples TRBV7-2 to TRBJ2-7, with 7 bases fitting TRBD1. The ends lost 4 bases at V and 6 bases at J; junction bases unmatched: 9. Germline assignment: CDR1 SGHTA and CDR2 FQGNSA. The CDR3 has 14 amino acids. CDR3 loop: CASSYGQAGGEQYF. The DNA for the CDR3 is TGTGCCAGCAGCTACGGACAGGCTGGGGGCGAGCAGTACTTC.

The chain is built from TRBV2 and TRBJ2-5, with 10 bases aligning to TRBD2. The CDR3 loop spans 13 amino acids. Germline V CDR1 and CDR2: SNHLY, FYNNEI. The junction had 5 bases not matched to a gene; V was cut back by 9 bases and J by 4 bases. CDR3 nucleotide sequence: TGTGCCAGTACAGCGGGAGGGAGAGAGACCCAGTACTTC. Protein: CASTAGGRETQYF.

This clone was counted a few times. The chain couples TRBV27 to TRBJ2-3, with D perhaps TRBD2 (5 bases). The V end was cut by 0 bases, the J end by 3 bases, with 10 bases between. From germline, CDR1 is MNHEY and CDR2 SMNVEV (reference sequence). This CDR3 region has 15 residues. CDR3 DNA sequence: TGTGCCAGCAGTTTATCGGGAGTGGGGACAGATACGCAGTATTTT. Residues: CASSLSGVGTDTQYF.

The chain joins TRBV28 to TRBJ2-1; 10 bases are a match to TRBD2. Germline CDR1 and CDR2: MDHEN and SYDVKM. The CDR3 consists of 16 residues. Trimming took 1 base from V and 2 from J; bases not matched to a gene: 2. The CDR3 DNA reads as TGTGCCAGCAGTTTATCGAGCGGGAGGGCCTACAATGAGCAGTTCTTC. It is translated as CASSLSSGRAYNEQFF.

The J gene is TRBJ1-2, the V gene TRBV7-2; a weak D match, TRBD1 (5 bases). The V end lost 5 bases, the J end lost 4 bases, and 14 bases lay between the germline ends. Germline values: CDR1 SGHTA, CDR2 FQGNSA. The length of the CDR3 is 14 residues. CDR3 in amino acids: CASSPGPAGYGYTF. The CDR3 DNA reads TGTGCCAGCAGCCCGGGACCGGCAGGCTATGGCTACACCTTC. Complete variable domain (other parts from reference TRBV7-2 and TRBJ1-2): GAGVSQSPSNKVTEKGKDVELRCDPISGHTALYWYRQSLGQGLEFLIYFQGNSAPDKSGLPSDRFSAERTGGSVSTLTIQRTQQEDSAVYLCASSPGPAGYGYTFGSGTRLTVV.

This clone showed up just once. The chain joins TRBV7-3 to TRBJ1-1; 7 nucleotides align to TRBD1. J was trimmed by 8 bases and V by 1 base; bases with no gene match: 4. This CDR3 is built from 13 residues. In germline, CDR1 is SGHTA, CDR2 FQGTGA. This CDR3 is CASSLNHRGEAFF. The CDR3 DNA reads as TGTGCCAGCAGCTTAAATCACAGGGGAGAAGCTTTCTTT.

The rearrangement links TRBV28 to TRBJ1-2; 7 bases map to TRBD1. CDR3 length equals 14 residues. Germline V CDR1 and CDR2: MDHEN, SYDVKM. V trimming: 8 bases; J trimming: 6 bases; junction bases outside the gene matches: 12. CDR3 protein: CASLSPGTGDGYTF. In nucleotides, the CDR3 is TGTGCCAGCTTGTCTCCTGGAACAGGGGATGGCTACACCTTC.

The rearrangement uses TRBV5-1 and TRBJ2-7, with 11 nucleotides matching TRBD2. The V gene end was trimmed by 4 bases and the J gene end by 6 bases; junction bases not matched to a gene: 9. Germline loops: CDR1 SGHRS, CDR2 YFSETQ. This CDR3 comprises 15 residues. The CDR3 region is CASSPEGLAAIEQYF. The CDR3 nucleotides are TGCGCCAGCAGCCCGGAGGGACTAGCGGCGATCGAGCAGTACTTC.

The chain links TRBV18 to TRBJ2-1; the match to TRBD1 covers 12 bases. The length of the CDR3 is 15 residues. V gave up 0 bases and J gave up 8 bases; unmatched junction bases: 2. The germline V gene encodes CDR1 KGHSH and CDR2 LQKENI. The CDR3 loop reads CASSPPGQGADEQFF. The DNA for the CDR3 is TGTGCCAGCTCACCACCGGGACAGGGGGCCGATGAGCAGTTCTTC. Using reference TRBV18 and TRBJ2-1 for the parts outside the CDR3, the full variable domain is NAGVMQNPRHLVRRRGQEARLRCSPMKGHSHVYWYRQLPEEGLKFMVYLQKENIIDESGMPKERFSAEFPKEGPSILRIQQVVRGDSAAYFCASSPPGQGADEQFFGPGTRLTVL.

This clone has just one count. The chain is built from TRBV30 and TRBJ1-5, with 9 bases fitting TRBD1. V shed 1 base, J shed 6 bases, and the junction held 4 bases outside the gene matches. Per the germline V gene, CDR1 is GTSNPN and CDR2 is SVGIG (reference sequence). The CDR3 sequence is 14 residues long. The CDR3 region has the DNA TGTGCCTGGAGTGGGACAGGGGAGGGTCAGCCCCAGCATTTT. Translated, it gives CAWSGTGEGQPQHF.

The CDR3 protein is CASSRAGGGPYEQYF. The CDR3 DNA reads TGTGCCAGCAGCCGCGCAGGGGGTGGTCCCTACGAGCAGTACTTC. This rearrangement joins TRBV27 to TRBJ2-7; 7 bases are a match to TRBD1. The junction had 10 bases not matched to a gene; V was cut back by 6 bases and J by 2 bases. The CDR3 contains 15 residues. CDR1 MNHEY and CDR2 SMNVEV come from the germline V gene (reference sequence).

The chain combines TRBV5-1 with TRBJ2-5; 10 bases fit TRBD1. Germline CDR1 and CDR2: SGHRS and YFSETQ. V was pared by 4 bases and J by 4 bases, with 10 bases of the junction left unmatched. This CDR3 is 16 amino acids long. CDR3 nucleotides: TGCGCCAGCAGCAAGGGACAGGGGCAGAGTCGAGAGACCCAGTACTTC. Residues: CASSKGQGQSRETQYF.

V is TRBV5-1 and J is TRBJ2-7; TRBD2 matches at 14 bases. Germline V CDR1 and CDR2: SGHRS, YFSETQ. This CDR3 comprises 15 residues. Trimming at V came to 3 bases and at J to 6 bases, leaving 5 bases not matched to a gene. The CDR3, as DNA: TGCGCCAGCAGCTCCTCCGGACTAGCGGGAGGCGAGCAGTACTTC. It codes for CASSSSGLAGGEQYF.

The chain carries TRBV7-2 and TRBJ1-1, with unresolved D. There are 12 residues in the CDR3. Germline-derived CDR1 and CDR2 are SGHTA and FQGNSA. Trimming cost V 3 bases and J 0 bases, with 2 bases left between them. The CDR3 sequence is CASSFLNTEAFF. The CDR3 nucleotides are TGTGCCAGCAGCTTTCTGAACACTGAAGCTTTCTTT.

V usage is TRBV6-2 or TRBV6-3 and J usage is TRBJ2-1, with 14 bases matching TRBD2. The CDR3 has 18 residues. Looked up from germline, CDR1 is MNHEY and CDR2 is SVGEGT. Trimming at V came to 5 bases and at J to 4 bases, leaving 10 bases not matched to a gene. The CDR3 loop reads CASSKKGTSGRRYNEQFF. Here the CDR3 DNA reads TGTGCCAGCAGTAAAAAAGGGACTAGCGGGAGAAGGTACAATGAGCAGTTCTTC.

This rearrangement joins TRBV7-3 to TRBJ2-7; 8 bases line up with TRBD1. Looked up from germline, CDR1 is SGHTA and CDR2 is FQGTGA. V shed 5 bases, J shed 3 bases, and the junction held 3 bases outside the gene matches. The CDR3 loop spans 13 amino acids. Here the CDR3 reads CASSLDRGYEQYF. Here the CDR3 DNA reads TGTGCCAGCAGCCTTGACAGGGGCTACGAGCAGTACTTC.

The chain couples TRBV5-4 to TRBJ2-5; D is ambiguous. From germline, CDR1 is SGHNT and CDR2 YYREEE (reference sequence). V lost 1 base to trimming and J lost 3 bases, with 10 bases between them. This CDR3 spans 14 amino acids. The CDR3 region has the DNA TGTGCCAGCAGCTTGTTAGTCCGAGAAGAGACCCAGTACTTC. Its protein product is CASSLLVREETQYF.

V and J are TRBV28 and TRBJ2-7; TRBD1 might be the D (6 bases). This CDR3 contains 14 residues. V was pared by 0 bases and J by 5 bases, with 11 bases between. The V gene's germline CDR1 is MDHEN and CDR2 SYDVKM. CDR3 loop: CASSLWGQGNEQYF. The CDR3 DNA sequence: TGTGCCAGCAGTTTATGGGGCCAGGGGAACGAGCAGTACTTC.

This clone is a singleton in its sample. V usage is TRBV13 and J usage is TRBJ2-5, with 8 bases matching TRBD1. The CDR3 totals 16 residues. V lost 0 bases to trimming and J lost 3 bases; unmatched junction nucleotides: 6. In germline, CDR1 is PRHDT, CDR2 FYEKMQ (reference sequence). DNA for the CDR3: TGTGCCAGCAGCTTAGGCCTGACGGGACAGGAAGAGACCCAGTACTTC. This codes for CASSLGLTGQEETQYF.

The rearrangement joins TRBV3-1 (or the pseudogene TRBV3-2) to TRBJ2-7; 9 nucleotides match TRBD1. The CDR3 contains 14 residues. The trim removed 1 base at V and 5 bases at J, leaving 3 bases unmatched. CDR1 and CDR2 from the germline V gene are LGHDT and YNNKEL (reference sequence). This CDR3 reads CASSQVGDRDEQYF. DNA for the CDR3: TGTGCCAGCAGCCAAGTAGGGGACAGGGACGAGCAGTACTTC.

The chain has TRBV12-3 or TRBV12-4 and TRBJ1-2; the D gene is possibly TRBD1 (5 bases). The CDR3 extends over 13 amino acids. The V and J ends lost 6 bases and 13 bases respectively, with 21 bases between them. CDR3 loop: CASSLAGGSGCTF. CDR3 DNA: TGTGCCAGCAGCCTAGCTGGGGGGTCAGGATGCACCTTC.